These 15 T cell receptor beta chains originate from one sample sequenced in a study of read filtering for tumor transcriptome and immune sequencing. Molecular barcoded adaptors covering alpha/delta and beta/gamma chains were used on about 0.4 ug RNA. TCRdb redid the calling of the reads with MiXCR, one entry per CDR3 protein. Of about 39,000 distinct CDR3 sequences in the sample, 14% are singletons; the top ten hold 6.5% to 8.5%. Sample: a population of CD138-negative cells sorted from bone marrow. These receptors were obtained from a donor at least 40 years old with multiple myeloma.

This clonotype has a count of ten or more. This chain links TRBV18 with TRBJ2-1; D unresolved. Per germline, CDR1 KGHSH and CDR2 LQKENI. The V and J ends lost 3 bases and 7 bases respectively, with 10 bases between them. This CDR3 has 13 amino acids. The DNA of the CDR3 is TGTGCCAGCTCACCCTTCGATTCTAATGAGCAGTTCTTC. This sequence encodes CASSPFDSNEQFF.

This clonotype showed up many times. J is TRBJ2-2 and V is TRBV20-1, with a tentative D call TRBD2 (7 bases). Trimming shortened V by 2 bases and J by 5 bases, and 12 bases separated the two germline ends. The CDR3 totals 14 residues. CDR1 is DFQATT and CDR2 is SNEGSKA in the germline V gene (reference sequence). CDR3 nucleotides: TGCAGTGCTAGACAGGGAGGGACAACCGGGGAGCTGTTTTTT. Translated: CSARQGGTTGELFF.

The chain recombines TRBV5-1 with TRBJ2-1; 7 nucleotides line up with TRBD2. The CDR3 is made up of 17 amino acids. The V and J ends lost 5 bases and 6 bases, in that order; junction bases with no gene match: 17. The germline V gene encodes CDR1 SGHRS and CDR2 YFSETQ. The CDR3 spells CASSSQPSGTTGNEQFF. The DNA for the CDR3 is TGCGCCAGCAGTTCGCAGCCCAGCGGGACGACTGGCAATGAGCAGTTCTTC.

Comments on this clonotype: A far bigger clonotype differs at one base, so this is likely a read error. This chain joins TRBV20-1 and TRBJ2-1, with 14 bases aligning to TRBD2. V lost 5 bases, J lost 10 bases, and 13 bases stayed unmatched. The germline V gene has CDR1 DFQATT and CDR2 SNEGSKA (reference sequence). The CDR3 length is 16 residues. The CDR3 here is CSASRTSGGNPYEQFF. CDR3 coding DNA: TGCAGTGCTTCCCGGACTAGCGGGGGGAATCCGTACGAGCAGTTCTTC.

V gene TRBV21-1 combines with J gene TRBJ2-2; TRBD1 is the table's D call and was not checked against the DNA. TRBV21-1 is labeled a pseudogene. The CDR3 spans 15 residues. CDR3 DNA sequence: TGTGCCAGCAGCAAAAGAGCGGAAAGGGGGGGGGAGCTGTTTTTT. Its protein product is CASSKRAERGGELFF.

This clonotype is termed large. This chain connects TRBV6-5 to TRBJ2-3, with D unclear. The CDR3 covers 15 residues. The germline gives CDR1 MNHEY, CDR2 SVGAGI. Trimming cost V 7 bases and J 0 bases, with 14 bases left between them. The DNA for the CDR3 is TGTGCCAGCAAAGAGGACGGCCTTAGCACAGATACGCAGTATTTT. Amino acid sequence: CASKEDGLSTDTQYF.

With respect to this clonotype: This is likely an artifact of a read error, given a far larger clone one base away. The chain recombines TRBV6-6 with TRBJ2-1; TRBD1 might be the D (6 bases). Trimming took off 11 bases at V and 9 bases at J, with 23 bases between the two ends. The CDR3 contains 14 residues. Per germline, CDR1 MNHNY and CDR2 SVGAGI (reference sequence). In DNA, the CDR3 is TGTGCCGGCAATCCGGGACAAGTCCTGGGTGAGCAGTTCTTC. Amino acids: CAGNPGQVLGEQFF.

The rearrangement uses TRBV28 and TRBJ1-5, with a tentative D call TRBD1 (6 bases). Trimming left V 1 base short and J 0 bases short, with 7 bases between. Germline CDR1 reads MDHEN; CDR2 reads SYDVKM. The CDR3 extends over 15 amino acids. This CDR3 reads CASSLLQGSNQPQHF. In DNA, the CDR3 is TGTGCCAGCAGTTTATTACAGGGTAGCAATCAGCCCCAGCATTTT.

There are a few counts of this clonotype. The rearrangement uses TRBV10-2 and TRBJ2-3, with D unresolved. The CDR3 has 14 residues. CDR1 is WSHSY and CDR2 is SAAADI in the germline V gene. The V end was cut by 8 bases, the J end by 0 bases, with 12 bases between. This chain's CDR3 is CASLNTASTDTQYF. CDR3 nucleotides: TGCGCCAGCCTTAATACGGCTAGCACAGATACGCAGTATTTT.

Ten or more counts support this clonotype. The J gene is TRBJ1-5, the V gene TRBV6-2 or TRBV6-3, with D tentatively TRBD1 (5 bases). CDR3 length: 16 amino acids. Germline loops: CDR1 MNHEY, CDR2 SVGEGT. Trimming removed 2 bases from V and 0 bases from J, with 11 bases in between. In nucleotides, the CDR3 is TGTGCCAGCAGTTACCGGACACCATATAGCAATCAGCCCCAGCATTTT. Protein sequence: CASSYRTPYSNQPQHF.

This clonotype was detected ten times or more. The chain joins TRBV7-2 to TRBJ1-5, with D possibly matching TRBD1 (6 bases). Per germline, CDR1 SGHTA and CDR2 FQGNSA. The length of the CDR3 is 15 residues. V was trimmed by 1 base and J by 0 bases, leaving 7 bases between them. CDR3 nucleotide sequence: TGTGCCAGCAGCTTAGACAGGGATAGCAATCAGCCCCAGCATTTT. Translation gives CASSLDRDSNQPQHF. Variable domain in full (rest from reference TRBV7-2 and TRBJ1-5): GAGVSQSPSNKVTEKGKDVELRCDPISGHTALYWYRQSLGQGLEFLIYFQGNSAPDKSGLPSDRFSAERTGGSVSTLTIQRTQQEDSAVYLCASSLDRDSNQPQHFGDGTRLSIL.

The V and J genes are TRBV7-8 and TRBJ2-1, with D unclear. V gave up 3 bases and J gave up 12 bases, with 12 bases separating them. Germline-derived CDR1 and CDR2 are SGHVS and FQNEAQ. The length of the CDR3 is 12 residues. CDR3 protein: CASSLSQGGQFF. CDR3 in DNA: TGTGCCAGCAGCTTGTCCCAAGGCGGGCAGTTCTTC.

This clonotype was seen more than once but under ten times. One junction end disagrees with the germline gene, perhaps due to a read error. The chain joins TRBV11-1 to TRBJ1-1, with D perhaps TRBD1 (5 bases). CDR3 size: 19 residues. Germline V CDR1 and CDR2: SGHAT, FQDESV (reference sequence). Written as DNA, the CDR3 is TGTGCCAGCAGCTTAGCGAAACCAGGACGGGGGGACCTGAGCACTGAAGCTTACTTT. Protein sequence: CASSLAKPGRGDLSTEAYF.

At least ten counts were recorded for this clonotype. This chain links TRBV5-1 with TRBJ2-5; no firm D call. The CDR3 is made up of 15 amino acids. V shed 0 bases and J shed 5 bases, with 14 bases lying between them. Germline CDR1 reads SGHRS; CDR2 reads YFSETQ. The CDR3 sequence: CASSLANGPRETQYF. CDR3 DNA: TGCGCCAGCAGCTTGGCCAACGGGCCTCGGGAGACCCAGTACTTC.

This clonotype was seen many times. The CDR3 DNA follows: TGCAGCGTCAGTCGGGGGGGCGATGAAAAACTGTTTTTT. Its translation: CSVSRGGDEKLFF. V gene TRBV29-1 combines with J gene TRBJ1-4, with D perhaps matching TRBD1 (6 bases). Germline CDR1 is SQVTM and CDR2 is ANQGSEA. V was shortened by 6 bases and J by 6 bases, with 14 bases between the two germline ends. This CDR3 is 13 amino acids long.